The 16 T cell receptor beta chains reported below all come from one sample, sequenced in a study of blood T cell repertoires in COVID-19 (dated by TCRdb to the early 2020s). Preparation of the library involved the immunoSEQ multiplex PCR assay. In TCRdb, the immuneACCESS table is reduced to in-frame sequences with V and J assigned. These tables do not hold every clone; where another copy was compared, an unresolved V gene accounts for under half, and the others remain unexplained. In all, the sample holds under 350,000 clones, and around 89% of those were seen once. The top ten hold about 4.2% of the sample. The sequencing sample was made of peripheral blood. Receptor source: a man in his forties with acute or convalescent COVID-19.

The rearrangement joins TRBV2 to TRBJ1-1; D unresolved. The CDR3 length is 13 residues. The germline V gene has CDR1 SNHLY and CDR2 FYNNEI. V lost 4 bases and J 3 bases, leaving 9 bases between the germline ends. DNA of the CDR3: TGTGCCAGCAGTGGAAACGGGTACACTGAAGCTTTCTTT. This codes for CASSGNGYTEAFF.

This chain uses TRBV2 with TRBJ1-4, with D unresolved. Trimming removed 5 bases at V and 7 bases at J, with 11 bases between. Germline V gene lookup returns CDR1 SNHLY and CDR2 FYNNEI. The CDR3 is 13 residues long. The CDR3 is CASSPREGEKLFF. Written as DNA, the CDR3 is TGTGCCAGCAGTCCAAGGGAGGGTGAAAAACTGTTTTTT. Variable domain in full (rest from reference TRBV2 and TRBJ1-4): EPEVTQTPSHQVTQMGQEVILRCVPISNHLYFYWYRQILGQKVEFLVSFYNNEISEKSEIFDDQFSVERPDGSNFTLKIRSTKLEDSAMYFCASSPREGEKLFFGSGTQLSVL.

The chain recombines TRBV5-4 with TRBJ2-1; D is ambiguous. The V gene lost 0 bases and the J gene lost 8 bases, with 9 bases spanning the gap. The CDR3 covers 13 residues. The V gene's germline CDR1 is SGHNT and CDR2 YYREEE (reference sequence). CDR3 DNA sequence: TGTGCCAGCAGCTTGGCCGTCGGGTATGAGCAGTTCTTC. It yields the protein CASSLAVGYEQFF.

This chain joins TRBV5-5 and TRBJ1-6; weak D call: TRBD1 (6 bases). V shed 4 bases and J shed 8 bases, with 13 bases lying between them. Germline lookup yields CDR1 SGHKS and CDR2 YYEKEE (reference sequence). The CDR3 loop spans 14 amino acids. For the CDR3, the DNA is TGTGCCAGCAGCCCGGCGGACAGTCATTCACCCCTCCACTTT. It is translated as CASSPADSHSPLHF.

The chain carries TRBV27 and TRBJ2-7, with TRBD2 matching 8 bases. The CDR3 runs 15 residues. Trimming removed 3 bases from V and 0 bases from J; junction bases left unmatched: 4. Looked up from germline, CDR1 is MNHEY and CDR2 is SMNVEV (reference sequence). CDR3 bases: TGTGCCAGCAGTTTTGCGGGGGGCCTCTCCTACGAGCAGTACTTC. Protein: CASSFAGGLSYEQYF.

Points on this clone: At the DNA level, this CDR3 is encoded by other sequences in the same sample as well. The V gene is TRBV7-2, the J gene TRBJ1-1; D gene ambiguous. V lost 5 bases and J 1 base, leaving 8 bases between the germline ends. CDR1 is SGHTA, CDR2 FQGNSA, per germline. This CDR3 has 13 amino acids. The CDR3 DNA reads TGTGCCAGCAGCCTCACAGCGAACACTGAAGCTTTCTTT. Translated, it gives CASSLTANTEAFF.

The rearrangement links TRBV7-8 to TRBJ2-3; 15 nucleotides align to TRBD2. V lost 5 bases to trimming and J lost 5 bases; unmatched junction nucleotides: 5. The CDR3 consists of 16 residues. In germline, CDR1 is SGHVS, CDR2 FQNEAQ. CDR3 coding DNA: TGTGCCAGCAGCCACGGACTAGCGGGGGGGGAAGATACGCAGTATTTT. Translated: CASSHGLAGGEDTQYF.

The J gene is TRBJ2-1, the V gene TRBV27; 7 bases align to TRBD2. CDR3 size: 15 residues. Per germline, CDR1 MNHEY and CDR2 SMNVEV (reference sequence). The junction had 5 bases not matched to a gene; V was cut back by 6 bases and J by 0 bases. The CDR3 sequence: CASSHSSGSYNEQFF. The CDR3 region has the DNA TGTGCCAGCAGCCATTCTAGCGGCTCCTACAATGAGCAGTTCTTC.

The chain recombines TRBV5-6 with TRBJ2-6; 8 bases fit TRBD1. The CDR3 sequence is 17 residues long. Germline V lookup: CDR1 SGHDT, CDR2 YYEEEE. The junction had 5 bases not matched to a gene; V was cut back by 3 bases and J by 0 bases. CDR3 coding DNA: TGTGCCAGCAGCTCCGGGACAGGAGCCTCTGGGGCCAACGTCCTGACTTTC. Residues: CASSSGTGASGANVLTF.

This chain connects TRBV7-9 to TRBJ1-6; maybe TRBD1 (6 bases). The CDR3 runs 15 residues. Trimming removed 1 base at V and 8 bases at J, with 12 bases between. The germline gives CDR1 SEHNR, CDR2 FQNEAQ (reference sequence). Here the CDR3 reads CASSLGGLRDSPLHF. CDR3 nucleotides: TGTGCCAGCAGCTTAGGGGGGCTAAGGGATTCACCCCTCCACTTT.

The rearrangement uses TRBV24-1 and TRBJ2-2, with a tentative D call TRBD1 (6 bases). Trimming cost V 7 bases and J 3 bases, with 14 bases left between them. The V gene's germline CDR1 is KGHDR and CDR2 SFDVKD. The CDR3 sequence is 15 residues long. The DNA of the CDR3 is TGTGCCACCAGGCCGTCAGGGGACGACACCGGGGAGCTGTTTTTT. This sequence encodes CATRPSGDDTGELFF.

This chain joins TRBV25-1 and TRBJ1-5; 10 nucleotides agree with TRBD1. Germline trimming cut 6 bases from V and 3 bases from J; bases unmatched to any gene: 8. The CDR3 runs to 16 residues. CDR1 and CDR2 from the germline V gene are MGHDK and SYGVNS. The CDR3 loop reads CASSEPGQGNNQPQHF. In DNA form, the CDR3 reads TGTGCCAGCAGCGAACCGGGACAGGGGAACAATCAGCCCCAGCATTTT.

The chain has TRBV7-9 and TRBJ1-1; D possibly corresponds to TRBD1 (5 bases). The CDR3 has 12 amino acids. CDR1 and CDR2 (germline): SEHNR, FQNEAQ (reference sequence). Trimming pared 8 bases from V and 3 bases from J, leaving 10 bases between. CDR3 in DNA: TGTGCCAGCCAGGGCTACGACACTGAAGCTTTCTTT. Amino acid sequence: CASQGYDTEAFF.

The chain joins TRBV5-1 to TRBJ2-2; D might be TRBD2 (6 bases). CDR1 and CDR2 from the germline V gene are SGHRS and YFSETQ. The V and J ends lost 8 bases and 6 bases respectively, with 14 bases between them. The CDR3 extends over 13 amino acids. CDR3 in amino acids: CASAEGFPGELFF. In DNA form, the CDR3 reads TGCGCCAGTGCGGAGGGTTTCCCCGGGGAGCTGTTTTTT.

CDR3 bases: TGTGCCAGCAGTACCCTCCGGGCGGGCCGGGGTACAGATACGCAGTATTTT. Translated: CASSTLRAGRGTDTQYF. The chain uses TRBV2 and TRBJ2-3, with a weak D call TRBD2 (5 bases). The germline gives CDR1 SNHLY, CDR2 FYNNEI. Between the trimmed V and J ends, which lost 5 bases and 3 bases, there was a span of 21 bases. The CDR3 length is 17 residues.

The chain is built from TRBV5-5 and TRBJ2-2; tentatively, D is TRBD1 (5 bases). This CDR3 is built from 17 residues. Germline V gene lookup returns CDR1 SGHKS and CDR2 YYEKEE (reference sequence). V was pared by 3 bases and J by 7 bases, with 22 bases between. CDR3: CASSSYDQGAGSGELFF. DNA for the CDR3: TGTGCCAGCAGCTCGTACGACCAGGGCGCAGGTAGCGGGGAGCTGTTTTTT. Supplemented by reference TRBV5-5 and TRBJ2-2, the full variable domain reads DAGVTQSPTHLIKTRGQQVTLRCSPISGHKSVSWYQQVLGQGPQFIFQYYEKEERGRGNFPDRFSARQFPNYSSELNVNALLLGDSALYLCASSSYDQGAGSGELFFGEGSRLTVL.